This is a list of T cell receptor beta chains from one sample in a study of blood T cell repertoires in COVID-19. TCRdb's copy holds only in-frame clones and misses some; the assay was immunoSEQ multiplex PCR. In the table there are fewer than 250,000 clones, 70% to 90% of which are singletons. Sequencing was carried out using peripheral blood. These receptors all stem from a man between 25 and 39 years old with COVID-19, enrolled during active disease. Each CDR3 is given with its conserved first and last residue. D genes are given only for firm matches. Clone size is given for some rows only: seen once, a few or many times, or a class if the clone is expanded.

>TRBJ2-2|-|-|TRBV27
CASSPPIGELFF
TGTGCCAGCAGTCCCCCAATCGGGGAGCTGTTTTTT
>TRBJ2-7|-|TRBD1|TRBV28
CASSLPDRRLYEQYF
TGTGCCAGCAGTTTGCCGGACAGGCGACTTTACGAGCAGTACTTC
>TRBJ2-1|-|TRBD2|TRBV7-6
CASSLATLAGAIEQFF
TGTGCCAGCAGCTTAGCAACCCTAGCGGGAGCGATTGAGCAGTTCTTC
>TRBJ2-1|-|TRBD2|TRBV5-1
CASSSLAGGPGEQFF
TGCGCCAGCAGCTCACTAGCGGGAGGGCCGGGTGAGCAGTTCTTC
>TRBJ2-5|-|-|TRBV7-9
CASSLVAGSQETQYF
TGTGCCAGCAGCTTAGTTGCGGGGAGCCAAGAGACCCAGTACTTC
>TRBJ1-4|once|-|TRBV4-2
CASSQARQANEKLFF
TGTGCCAGCAGCCAGGCTAGACAGGCAAATGAAAAACTGTTTTTT
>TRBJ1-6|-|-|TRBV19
CATSIGGVSYNSPLHF
TGTGCCACCAGTATTGGAGGGGTCTCCTATAATTCACCCCTCCACTTT
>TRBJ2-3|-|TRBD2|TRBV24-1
CATRDDSAGGVDTQYF
TGTGCCACCAGGGACGATTCGGCGGGAGGGGTGGATACGCAGTATTTT
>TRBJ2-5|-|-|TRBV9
CASSARHPDSQETQYF
TGTGCCAGCAGCGCTCGGCATCCCGACAGCCAAGAGACCCAGTACTTC
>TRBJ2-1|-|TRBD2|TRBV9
CASSVKAGAANEQFF
TGTGCCAGCAGCGTAAAAGCGGGAGCCGCGAATGAGCAGTTCTTC
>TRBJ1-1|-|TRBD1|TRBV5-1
CASSLSGGTEAFF
TGCGCCAGCAGCTTATCAGGGGGTACTGAAGCTTTCTTT
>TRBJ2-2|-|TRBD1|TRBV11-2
CASSLVDRGRDTGELFF
TGTGCCAGCAGCTTAGTAGACAGGGGGCGCGACACCGGGGAGCTGTTTTTT
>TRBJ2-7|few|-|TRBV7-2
CASSLPDTYEQYF
TGTGCCAGCAGCTTACCTGACACCTACGAGCAGTACTTC
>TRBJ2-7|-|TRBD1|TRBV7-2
CASSWDRGPNYEQYF
TGTGCCAGCAGCTGGGACAGGGGCCCCAACTACGAGCAGTACTTC
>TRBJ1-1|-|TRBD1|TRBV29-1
CSVGRLGQGGTEAFF
TGCAGCGTTGGTCGTCTAGGACAGGGCGGAACTGAAGCTTTCTTT
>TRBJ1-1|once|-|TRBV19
CASRRVAGVGFGTNTEAFF
TGTGCCAGTCGCAGGGTTGCAGGGGTGGGTTTCGGAACTAACACTGAAGCTTTCTTT
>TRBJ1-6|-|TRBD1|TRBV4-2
CASSQEGATGNSPLHF
TGTGCCAGCAGCCAAGAAGGGGCGACAGGGAATTCACCCCTCCACTTT
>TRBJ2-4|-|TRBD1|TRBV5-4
CASSPTGRVKNIQYF
TGTGCCAGCAGCCCGACAGGGCGTGTCAAAAACATTCAGTACTTC
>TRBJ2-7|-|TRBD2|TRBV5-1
CASSPDGLAMPYEQYF
TGCGCCAGCAGCCCCGACGGACTAGCGATGCCCTACGAGCAGTACTTC
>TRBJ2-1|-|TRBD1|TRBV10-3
CAISKDRDVRSYNEQFF
TGTGCCATCAGCAAAGACAGGGACGTTCGATCCTACAATGAGCAGTTCTTC
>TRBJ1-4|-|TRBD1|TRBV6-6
CASRPARDRANEKLFF
TGTGCCAGCAGACCAGCCCGGGACAGGGCTAATGAAAAACTGTTTTTT
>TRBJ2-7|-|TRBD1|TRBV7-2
CASSSRQGEPYEQYF
TGTGCCAGCAGCTCCAGACAGGGTGAGCCCTACGAGCAGTACTTC
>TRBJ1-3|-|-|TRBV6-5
CAGTPNSGNTIYF
TGTGCCGGGACACCTAACTCTGGAAACACCATATATTTT
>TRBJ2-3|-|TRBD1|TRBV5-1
CASSSYLPGQATDTQYF
TGCGCCAGCAGCTCCTATCTACCGGGACAGGCCACAGATACGCAGTATTTT
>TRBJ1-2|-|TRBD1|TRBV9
CASSVGQGPYGYTF
TGTGCCAGCAGCGTAGGACAGGGCCCCTATGGCTACACCTTC
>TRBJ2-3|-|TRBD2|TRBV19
CASSISGLAGGTDTQYF
TGTGCCAGTAGTATATCCGGACTAGCGGGAGGCACAGATACGCAGTATTTT
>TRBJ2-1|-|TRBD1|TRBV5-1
CASSFGQASYNEQFF
TGCGCCAGCAGCTTCGGACAGGCCTCCTACAATGAGCAGTTCTTC
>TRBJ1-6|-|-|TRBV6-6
CASSYSPGVNSPLHF
TGTGCCAGCAGTTACTCGCCAGGGGTGAATTCACCCCTCCACTTT
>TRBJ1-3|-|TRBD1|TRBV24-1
CATSDGQGSGNTIYF
TGTGCCACCAGTGACGGACAGGGCTCTGGAAACACCATATATTTT
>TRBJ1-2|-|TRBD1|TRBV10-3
CAISHSPGTGGDGYTF
TGTGCCATCAGTCATAGTCCCGGGACAGGGGGGGATGGCTACACCTTC
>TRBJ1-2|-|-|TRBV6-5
CASSLREPYGYTF
TGTGCCAGCAGTTTGAGGGAACCCTATGGCTACACCTTC
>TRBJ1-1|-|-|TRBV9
CASSVSTRNTEAFF
TGTGCCAGCAGCGTATCGACACGGAACACTGAAGCTTTCTTT
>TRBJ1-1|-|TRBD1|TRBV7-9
CASSLDRDREAFF
TGTGCCAGCAGCCTTGACAGGGATCGTGAAGCTTTCTTT
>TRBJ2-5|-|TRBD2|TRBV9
CASSQGGSGVETQYF
TGTGCCAGCAGCCAAGGAGGTAGCGGGGTTGAGACCCAGTACTTC
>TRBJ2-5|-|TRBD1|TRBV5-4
CASSQDRSRTQYF
TGTGCCAGCAGCCAGGACAGGTCCAGGACCCAGTACTTC
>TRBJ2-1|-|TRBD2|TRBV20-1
CSASGPAGVSNEQFF
TGCAGTGCTAGTGGCCCAGCGGGAGTTAGCAATGAGCAGTTCTTC
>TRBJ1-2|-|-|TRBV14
CASSQVLSDYGYTF
TGTGCCAGCAGCCAAGTCTTGAGCGACTATGGCTACACCTTC
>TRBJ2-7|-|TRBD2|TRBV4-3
CASSQDGGVAGIYEQYF
TGCGCCAGCAGCCAAGACGGGGGGGTGGCGGGGATCTACGAGCAGTACTTC